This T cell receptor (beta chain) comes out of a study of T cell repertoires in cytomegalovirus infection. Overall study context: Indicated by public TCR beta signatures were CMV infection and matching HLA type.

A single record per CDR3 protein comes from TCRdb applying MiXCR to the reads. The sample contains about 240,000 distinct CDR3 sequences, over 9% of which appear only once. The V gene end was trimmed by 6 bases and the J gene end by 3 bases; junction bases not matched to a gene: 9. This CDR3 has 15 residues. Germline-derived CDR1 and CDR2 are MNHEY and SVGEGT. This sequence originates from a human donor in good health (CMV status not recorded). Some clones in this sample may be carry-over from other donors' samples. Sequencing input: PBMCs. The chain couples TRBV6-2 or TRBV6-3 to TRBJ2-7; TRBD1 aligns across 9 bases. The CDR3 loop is CASRTSGTGFYEQYF. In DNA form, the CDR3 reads TGTGCCAGCAGGACATCCGGGACAGGGTTCTACGAGCAGTACTTC.